The T cell receptor beta chain described here comes from a study of CD8 T cells in ankylosing spondylitis. This clonotype has a handful of counts. Trimming removed 0 bases at V and 2 bases at J, with 11 bases between. Germline V lookup: CDR1 KGHSH, CDR2 LQKENI. This CDR3 is built from 15 residues. TCRdb reprocessed the 5' RACE reads with MiXCR, giving one entry per CDR3 protein. The table lists 200,000 to 250,000 distinct CDR3 sequences, 25% to 30% of them singletons. The receptor was isolated from a male donor with ankylosing spondylitis or in good health (not recorded which). Sequenced: blood, either unsorted or a sorted T cell fraction (not recorded which). V usage is TRBV18 and J usage is TRBJ2-7; no reliable D call. CDR3 amino acids: CASSPPYGAPYEQYF. In nucleotides, the CDR3 is TGTGCCAGCTCACCACCGTACGGTGCTCCCTACGAGCAGTACTTC. Drawing the rest from reference TRBV18 and TRBJ2-7, the complete variable domain is NAGVMQNPRHLVRRRGQEARLRCSPMKGHSHVYWYRQLPEEGLKFMVYLQKENIIDESGMPKERFSAEFPKEGPSILRIQQVVRGDSAAYFCASSPPYGAPYEQYFGPGTRLTVT.